This T cell receptor beta chain was captured in a study of shared clonotypes between healthy human individuals (dated by TCRdb to about 2020). A note on the overall study: The cohort comprised a couple of women and a few men aged 18 to 49 years. Per donor, three plates each were used for CD4 naive and CD4 memory, two for CD8 naive, and one for CD8 memory. To estimate repertoire size and how much clonotypes are shared between individuals, the study performed deep sequencing of blood TCR repertoires from roughly five healthy adults. To increase sequencing depth and limit assay-specific biases, different laboratories used diverse techniques to prepare libraries and sequence TCR repertoires. Between about 0.8 and 9.5 billion PBMCs per donor were obtained by leukapheresis. Paper-wide results and their limitations: Incomplete sequencing was indicated by rarefaction of sorted-subset datasets, despite the large sequencing depth. Sampling was limited to blood, and TCR repertoires in tissue likely differ from TCR repertoires in blood. When a handful of donors were compared, the shared fraction of clonotypes was 5% to 6.5% for naive CD4, about 4% for naive CD8, more than 2% for memory CD4, and 0.35% to 0.4% for memory CD8. Higher generation probabilities were observed for clonotypes shared by all four sorted-subset donors than for non-shared clonotypes. Based on pairwise subsampling, the degree of clonotype sharing among donors was expected to be affected by sequencing depth. Because the study included only a small number of donors, the genetic and exposure-history diversity represented was limited. Naive subsets generally had larger estimated clonotype richness than memory subsets.

CD8 naive samples were CD45RO-negative cells positively selected for CCR7, giving a CD45RA+CCR7+ population that excluded TemRA cells. Healthy HIV-negative adults with no recently reported acute infections or vaccinations were included as donors. Only Caucasian adults living in Nashville, Tennessee, USA were represented among the donors. Blood was obtained by leukapheresis, after which PBMCs were separated by Ficoll-Histopaque density gradient centrifugation and cryopreserved in liquid nitrogen vapor phase. Analytical flow cytometry was used to check the purity and quantity of each magnetically sorted T cell population. Genomic DNA was isolated from every sorted fraction and measured by UV absorbance on a Nanodrop 2000c. This clone was recorded once. Its specific antigen is unknown. One base away there is no much larger clone; base qualities are not given. The germline V gene (reference sequence) yields PRHDT for CDR1 and FYEKMQ for CDR2. The junction carries 8 bases between V and J, which are trimmed by 4 bases and 1 base respectively. Measured from the cysteine to the phenylalanine, the CDR3 is 13 residues long. Just the 39-base CDR3 DNA is kept, in frame starting at base 1.

TCR CDR3 regions were amplified from genomic DNA by multiplex PCR using the deep immunoSEQ assay. Extracted genomic DNA from each cell subset was distributed evenly across all wells of several immunoSEQ 96-well plates, and each plate was treated as a replicate. For sorted subsets, around 200 ng genomic DNA, equal to some 30,000 T cell genomes, was loaded into each replicate PCR. Purified libraries were measured with a Qubit 3.0 fluorometer, size-checked on a Bioanalyzer 2100, and measured again with the KAPA Library Quantification kit. Each immunoSEQ 96-well plate was sequenced on its own single-read 150-cycle Illumina NextSeq 550 flow cell. Turning to the authors' computational methods: Because the immunoSEQ output held only junctional sequences and lacked quality scores, the filtering could not match the filtering applied to full-length reads. Sequences were annotated with PyIR, a Python wrapper for IgBLAST v1.9, using IMGT germline references to assign V/J genes and CDR3. Any read was removed if the V/J assignment was weak (E-value above 1e-6), the CDR3 was missing, or the read contained stop codons, out-of-frame junctions, or ambiguous translated residues. V3J clonotypes were defined as sequences sharing an identical inferred V gene, J gene, and CDR3 amino acid sequence. Percentage overlap between repertoires was computed as shared unique clonotypes divided by the size of the smaller repertoire. Three approaches were used to assess repertoire richness: RTK rarefaction, the Chao1 estimator, and Recon v2.1 estimates of unobserved clonotypes. OLGA was used to compute generation probabilities for all TCRbeta clonotypes that the gDNA method yielded from a handful of donors. TCRdb stores this immuneACCESS table with in-frame sequences only. Part of the clones is absent; in the studies checked, under half of the shortfall reflects unresolved V genes, and no reason is known for the rest. V, J and clone size were drawn from that table, and D and trimming were deduced from the DNA. This sample holds over 2 million clones; roughly 94% were observed only once. The ten largest clones take up roughly 1.1% of the sample.

This clonotype originated in a man between 18 and 35 years old in good health. The specimen sequenced was naive CD8+ T cells sorted from blood. This specimen's cell subset or site label, per the study, means: CD45RA+CCR7+. The chain links TRBV13 with TRBJ2-7; a weak D assignment points to TRBD1 (6 bases agree). CDR3 protein: CASSYRESYEQYF. The DNA is as follows: TGTGCCAGCAGCTACAGGGAGTCCTACGAGCAGTACTTC.